These 8 T cell receptor beta chains were all obtained from the same sample, sequenced in a study of T cell repertoires in cytomegalovirus infection (dated by TCRdb to between 2018 and 2021). The sample was run on an Illumina HiSeq 1500. TCRdb handled the public reads itself, with Q25 trimming in fastp and clone calling in MiXCR, and kept productive beta chains. Each entry is one CDR3 protein sequence, shown with its most common DNA and genes. The sample profile shows more than 500,000 distinct CDR3 sequences; about 15% of them were found once. The ten largest clones take up roughly 25% of the sample. Source material: CD8+ T cells from PBMCs. The receptors originated from a human donor in good health (CMV status not recorded). Some clones in this sample may be carry-over from other donors' samples.

The chain recombines TRBV29-1 with TRBJ2-3; 10 positions match TRBD2. The CDR3 totals 22 residues. With V trimmed by 0 bases and J by 4 bases, 25 bases remained unmatched. CDR1 is SQVTM, CDR2 ANQGSEA, per germline. The CDR3 DNA is TGCAGCGTTGAAGACCAGAGAGTGGACAGAAAAATATTAGGACTAGCGGCAGATACGCAGTATTTT. It is translated as CSVEDQRVDRKILGLAADTQYF.

This chain joins TRBV20-1 and TRBJ2-7; maybe TRBD2 (6 bases). The CDR3 contains 11 residues. Trimming cost V 3 bases and J 7 bases, with 10 bases left between them. Germline CDR1 DFQATT, CDR2 SNEGSKA (reference sequence). The CDR3 DNA reads TGCAGTGCTAGGGTCGCGGGGGAGCAGTACTTC. Amino acids: CSARVAGEQYF.

This clonotype came up many times. The rearrangement joins TRBV28 to TRBJ1-6; unclear D gene. The CDR3 extends over 14 amino acids. With 5 bases removed from V and 9 bases from J, the gap between germline ends came to 14 bases. The germline CDR1 and CDR2 sequences are MDHEN and SYDVKM. CDR3 sequence: CASSLGNLGSPLHF. The CDR3 DNA sequence: TGTGCCAGCAGTCTGGGGAATCTCGGTTCACCCCTCCACTTT.

The chain uses TRBV5-4 and TRBJ2-5; D unresolved. The CDR3 totals 14 residues. V dropped 7 bases and J dropped 0 bases, with 13 bases sitting between them. CDR1 and CDR2 (germline): SGHNT, YYREEE (reference sequence). The CDR3 reads CASALTGDQETQYF. The CDR3 DNA follows: TGTGCCAGCGCCCTGACTGGGGACCAAGAGACCCAGTACTTC.

This clonotype has more than one count but fewer than ten. The chain couples TRBV27 to TRBJ2-7; D is perhaps TRBD1 (5 bases). The CDR3 is 15 amino acids. The germline V gene encodes CDR1 MNHEY and CDR2 SMNVEV (reference sequence). The V end lost 0 bases, the J end lost 3 bases, and 12 bases lay between the germline ends. The CDR3 DNA sequence: TGTGCCAGCAGTTTATCGGCAGGGCTTTACTACGAGCAGTACTTC. This sequence encodes CASSLSAGLYYEQYF.

The gene calls are TRBV15 and TRBJ1-1; no reliable D call. The ends were cut back, 0 bases at V and 4 bases at J, with 6 bases in the middle. CDR1 is LNHNV, CDR2 YYDKDF, per germline (reference sequence). This CDR3 comprises 13 residues. The CDR3 nucleotides read TGTGCCACCAGCAGAGACGCAGGCACTGAAGCTTTCTTT. This sequence encodes CATSRDAGTEAFF.

This clonotype was counted only a few times. The rearrangement uses TRBV28 and TRBJ2-7; TRBD1 matches 9 bases. CDR1 is MDHEN and CDR2 is SYDVKM in the germline V gene. Trimming took 5 bases from V and 6 from J; bases not matched to a gene: 14. The CDR3 is 16 residues long. The CDR3 DNA reads as TGTGCCAGCAGTGCCCGGATGGGACAGGGTTTCGGCGAGCAGTACTTC. It encodes CASSARMGQGFGEQYF.

The J gene is TRBJ2-3, the V gene TRBV6-2 or TRBV6-3; TRBD2 is a possible D gene (7 bases). V was shortened by 0 bases and J by 6 bases, with 19 bases between the two germline ends. CDR1 is MNHEY and CDR2 is SVGEGT in the germline V gene. The CDR3 is 17 amino acids. The CDR3: CASSYSTISGGGDTQYF. The CDR3 DNA reads as TGTGCCAGCAGTTACTCGACTATATCGGGGGGCGGCGATACGCAGTATTTT.